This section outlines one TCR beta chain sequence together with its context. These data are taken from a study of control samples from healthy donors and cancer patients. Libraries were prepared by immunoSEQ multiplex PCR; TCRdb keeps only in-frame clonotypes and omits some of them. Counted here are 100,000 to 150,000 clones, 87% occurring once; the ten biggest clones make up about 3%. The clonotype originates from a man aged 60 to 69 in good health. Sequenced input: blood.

The CDR3 reads CASSPFQARNYGYTF. The CDR3 DNA is TGTGCCAGCAGCCCCTTCCAGGCCAGGAACTATGGCTACACCTTC. The rearrangement joins TRBV6-6 to TRBJ1-2; no reliable D call. The CDR3 sequence is 15 residues long. The ends were cut back, 6 bases at V and 2 bases at J, with 16 bases in the middle. Looked up from germline, CDR1 is MNHNY and CDR2 is SVGAGI (reference sequence).